This T cell receptor (beta chain) was identified in a study of spatial heterogeneity in lung cancer. Study outcomes and limitations: In blood, ubiquitous expanded tumor TCRs appeared more at resection than follow-up.

The time point: sample taken at primary tumor resection. No cell sorting; template was whole RNA from tumor, lung tissue or PBMC. TCRdb reprocessed the 5' RACE reads with MiXCR, giving one entry per CDR3 protein. Here the sample spans roughly 40,000 distinct CDR3 sequences, 6.5% to 8.5% being singletons. This CDR3 has 14 amino acids. CDR1 is MDHEN and CDR2 is SYDVKM in the germline V gene. V shed 4 bases, J shed 5 bases, and the junction held 4 bases outside the gene matches. This clonotype was seen repeatedly, ten times or more. The antigen remains unidentified. This TCR came from a female donor with early-stage non-small cell lung cancer. This chain uses TRBV28 with TRBJ1-5, with 8 bases that match TRBD1. Here the sequenced sample was PBMCs, taken at surgery. This CDR3 reads CASSSGQGDQPQHF. The CDR3 DNA follows: TGTGCCAGCAGTTCCGGACAGGGTGATCAGCCCCAGCATTTT.